These T cell receptor beta chains were read from a single sample in a study of CD8 T cells in ankylosing spondylitis. TCRdb called the 5' RACE reads again in MiXCR, with one record for every CDR3 protein. This table has about 160,000 distinct CDR3 sequences, 15% to 20% appearing once. Sequenced input: blood, either unsorted or a sorted T cell fraction (not recorded which). Receptor source: a male donor with ankylosing spondylitis or in good health (not recorded which). Both conserved end residues are part of each CDR3. The D gene is left open where the match is weak. Clone size is shown for a subset of rows, as once, few, many or a class of expanded clone.

V gene	CDR3 length	J gene	clone size	D gene	CDR3 DNA	CDR3 protein
TRBV2	13	TRBJ2-2	few	.	TGTGCCAGTCGAGGACAAGACACCGGGGAGCTGTTTTTT	CASRGQDTGELFF
TRBV15	12	TRBJ2-1	many	TRBD2	TGTGCCACCAGCCGGGAGGTTGGTGAGCAGTTCTTC	CATSREVGEQFF
TRBV20-1	20	TRBJ2-1	many	.	TGCAGTGCTAGACCCGCTCTGGGCTCTAGCGTGATTAGCTCCTACAATGAGCAGTTCTTC	CSARPALGSSVISSYNEQFF
TRBV4-2	17	TRBJ2-1	.	TRBD2	TGTGCCAGCAGCCAAGACCTTATCGGGAGCGGGAGGGATGAGCAGTTCTTC	CASSQDLIGSGRDEQFF
TRBV7-6	14	TRBJ1-3	once	TRBD1	TGTGCCAGCAGCCAGGGGGCAGATGGAAACACCATATATTTT	CASSQGADGNTIYF
TRBV5-1	15	TRBJ2-3	.	.	TGCGCCAGCAGCTTGCCGTACACTAGCACAGATACGCAGTATTTT	CASSLPYTSTDTQYF
TRBV28	15	TRBJ2-3	few	TRBD2	TGTGCCAGCAGTTTTCTTGGACTAGCGGGAACCGCGCAGAAATTT	CASSFLGLAGTAQKF
TRBV4-1	14	TRBJ2-7	many	TRBD2	TGCGCCAGCAGCCCTACTAGCGGGAGCCTTGAGCAGTACTTC	CASSPTSGSLEQYF
TRBV4-2	17	TRBJ2-1	.	TRBD2	TGTGCCAGCAGCCAAGATTTAAGGCTAGCGGAAGACAATGAGCAGTTCTTC	CASSQDLRLAEDNEQFF
TRBV20-1	17	TRBJ1-5	many	TRBD1	TGCAGTGCTAGAGATCCGGGACAGGGGGTTGGCAATCAGCCCCAGCATTTT	CSARDPGQGVGNQPQHF
TRBV20-1	14	TRBJ1-3	few	.	TGCAGTGCTAGAGATCCGGTTTTCGGAAACACCATATATTTT	CSARDPVFGNTIYF
TRBV20-1	14	TRBJ2-1	many	TRBD2	TGCAGTGCTAAGATAGCGGGAACGCGAAATGAGCAGTTCTTC	CSAKIAGTRNEQFF
TRBV7-2	13	TRBJ1-4	many	.	TGTGCCAGCAGCTCGGCCAGGGGTGAAAAACTGTTTTTT	CASSSARGEKLFF
TRBV27	13	TRBJ2-7	few	TRBD2	TGTGCCAGCAGTCGAGCGGGGTACTACGAGCAGTACTTC	CASSRAGYYEQYF
TRBV20-1	12	TRBJ2-4	.	TRBD2	TGCAGTGCTCCTAGCGGGAAGGACATTCAGTACTTC	CSAPSGKDIQYF
TRBV27	16	TRBJ1-3	many	.	TGTGCCAGCAGTCCAACGTGGTCCGGACCTGGAAACACCATATATTTT	CASSPTWSGPGNTIYF
TRBV25-1	17	TRBJ2-5	many	TRBD2	TGTGCCAGCAGTGATGGTAGCGGGAGCTGGTTTGTAGAGACCCAGTACTTC	CASSDGSGSWFVETQYF
TRBV20-1	16	TRBJ2-4	few	TRBD1	TGCAGTGCTAGAGGGACAGGGGTTTTGGCCAAAAACATTCAGTACTTC	CSARGTGVLAKNIQYF
TRBV29-1	13	TRBJ1-1	.	.	TGCAGCGTGGGGCTGGGGGATTTCACTGAAGCTTTCTTT	CSVGLGDFTEAFF
TRBV12-3/TRBV12-4	18	TRBJ2-2	few	TRBD2	TGTACCAGCAGTTTACGGACTAGCGGGAGTCTTCGGACCGGGGAGCTGTTTTTT	CTSSLRTSGSLRTGELFF
TRBV6-5	17	TRBJ2-3	few	TRBD2	TGTGCCAGCAGTTACTCGGGACTAGCGGGAGGTTGGAGTACGCAGTATTTT	CASSYSGLAGGWSTQYF
TRBV18	14	TRBJ2-5	.	.	TGTGCCAGCTCACCACCAGTCAAGCAAGAGACCCAGTACTTC	CASSPPVKQETQYF
TRBV28	16	TRBJ1-1	many	TRBD1	TGTGCCAGCAGAATTATGACGACAGGGGGCCTAACTGAAGCTTTCTTT	CASRIMTTGGLTEAFF
TRBV9	16	TRBJ2-1	.	TRBD2	TGTGCCAGCAGCAGACTGAGCGGGAGGGCCGGGGATGAGCAGTTCTTC	CASSRLSGRAGDEQFF
TRBV10-3	15	TRBJ2-1	.	TRBD2	TGTGCCATCAGTGAGTCCAAGCGGGAGGACAATGAGCAGTTCTTC	CAISESKREDNEQFF
TRBV29-1	18	TRBJ2-1	many	.	TGCAGCGTTGAAGATGAGTACAGGGTAGACCTCTCCTACAATGAGCAGTTCTTC	CSVEDEYRVDLSYNEQFF
TRBV12-3/TRBV12-4	16	TRBJ2-5	.	TRBD2	TGTGCCAGCAGTGCCAGACTAGCGGGAAGACAAGAGACCCAGTACTTC	CASSARLAGRQETQYF
TRBV7-2	14	TRBJ2-3	few	.	TGTGCCAGCAGCCCGCCACCTCGCGTCTTGGCGCAGTATTTT	CASSPPPRVLAQYF
TRBV12-3/TRBV12-4	16	TRBJ1-2	many	TRBD1	TGTGCCAGCAGTTTACCGGGGACAGTGGCTAACTATGGCTACACCTTC	CASSLPGTVANYGYTF
TRBV28	13	TRBJ1-2	.	.	TGTGCCAGCAGTTTATTTTCCGGGGATGGCTACACCTTC	CASSLFSGDGYTF
TRBV5-1	15	TRBJ1-1	many	.	TGCGCCAGCAGCCCTTGGCCACAGGTCGGCACTGAAGCTTTCTTT	CASSPWPQVGTEAFF
TRBV5-1	14	TRBJ2-7	many	.	TGCGCCAGCAGCGAGGGACCTAACTCCTACGAGCAGTACTTC	CASSEGPNSYEQYF
TRBV20-1	15	TRBJ2-1	.	.	TGCAGTGCTCGGGGTAGCAGAAACTCCTACAATGAGCAGTTCTTC	CSARGSRNSYNEQFF